What follows are 8 T cell receptor beta chains derived from one specimen sequenced in a study of blood T cell repertoires in COVID-19. The assay was immunoSEQ multiplex PCR, and TCRdb's table has in-frame clones only and misses some. This repertoire shows 45,000 to 60,000 clones, 85% to 95% found once; its top ten account for about 4%. Sequencing was performed on peripheral blood. The receptors were gathered from a man in his forties or fifties with acute or convalescent COVID-19.

The chain carries TRBV18 and TRBJ2-3; maybe TRBD1 (6 bases). This CDR3 contains 13 residues. Germline V gene lookup returns CDR1 KGHSH and CDR2 LQKENI. Trimming pared 4 bases from V and 2 bases from J, leaving 7 bases between. The CDR3 coding sequence is TGTGCCAGCTCACGACAGGACACAGATACGCAGTATTTT. It is translated as CASSRQDTDTQYF.

CDR3 nucleotides: TGTGCCAGCAGCTTGCTAGCGGGAGCTGGAAATGAGCAGTTCTTC. Protein: CASSLLAGAGNEQFF. V and J are TRBV7-9 and TRBJ2-1; 10 positions agree with TRBD2. V was pared by 3 bases and J by 7 bases, with 6 bases of the junction left unmatched. CDR1 is SEHNR, CDR2 FQNEAQ, per germline (reference sequence). This CDR3 comprises 15 residues.

This chain connects TRBV29-1 to TRBJ1-1, with unresolved D. Germline V lookup: CDR1 SQVTM, CDR2 ANQGSEA. V lost 5 bases and J 10 bases, leaving 14 bases between the germline ends. The length of the CDR3 is 11 residues. The CDR3 here is CSVRLVAGAFF. For the CDR3, the DNA is TGCAGCGTTCGGCTTGTTGCAGGAGCTTTCTTT.

The V call is TRBV6-5, the J call TRBJ1-4; TRBD1 agrees at 7 bases. The CDR3 spans 15 residues. From germline, CDR1 is MNHEY and CDR2 SVGAGI. The V segment lost 7 bases and the J segment 8 bases; nucleotides outside the gene matches: 13. CDR3 region: CASTPAGGGGEKLFF. The DNA for the CDR3 is TGTGCCAGCACTCCCGCAGGGGGAGGAGGAGAAAAACTGTTTTTT.

The chain recombines TRBV10-2 with TRBJ2-1; 7 nucleotides agree with TRBD2. The CDR3 runs to 15 residues. CDR1 and CDR2 (germline): WSHSY, SAAADI. Trimming at V came to 2 bases and at J to 5 bases, leaving 6 bases not matched to a gene. The CDR3 bases are TGCGCCAGCAGTGAGAAAGGGAGGGCCGACAATGAGCAGTTCTTC. Translated, it gives CASSEKGRADNEQFF.

The chain combines TRBV19 with TRBJ2-7; TRBD2 agrees at 12 bases. The trim removed 3 bases at V and 6 bases at J, leaving 6 bases unmatched. This CDR3 has 15 residues. Germline V gene data show CDR1 as LNHDA and CDR2 as SQIVND (reference sequence). In DNA, the CDR3 is TGTGCCAGTAGTATTCGGACTAGCGGGAATAGCGAGCAGTACTTC. This translates into CASSIRTSGNSEQYF. The full variable domain, in which reference TRBV19 and TRBJ2-7 provide the parts outside the CDR3, is DGGITQSPKYLFRKEGQNVTLSCEQNLNHDAMYWYRQDPGQGLRLIYYSQIVNDFQKGDIAEGYSVSREKKESFPLTVTSAQKNPTAFYLCASSIRTSGNSEQYFGPGTRLTVT.

This chain connects TRBV10-3 to TRBJ1-6, with 8 nucleotides matching TRBD1. The ends lost 10 bases at V and 7 bases at J; junction bases unmatched: 12. Per germline, CDR1 ENHRY and CDR2 SYGVKD. CDR3 size: 15 residues. CDR3 in amino acids: CATKKEDRANSPLHF. Written as DNA, the CDR3 is TGTGCCACCAAAAAAGAGGACAGGGCCAATTCACCCCTCCACTTT.

This chain links TRBV5-1 with TRBJ2-1; D is possibly TRBD2 (6 bases). V dropped 3 bases and J dropped 1 base, with 11 bases sitting between them. Germline V gene lookup returns CDR1 SGHRS and CDR2 YFSETQ. The CDR3 has 15 residues. This CDR3 reads CASSSRDSSYNEQFF. DNA for the CDR3: TGCGCCAGCAGCTCCCGGGACTCATCCTACAATGAGCAGTTCTTC.